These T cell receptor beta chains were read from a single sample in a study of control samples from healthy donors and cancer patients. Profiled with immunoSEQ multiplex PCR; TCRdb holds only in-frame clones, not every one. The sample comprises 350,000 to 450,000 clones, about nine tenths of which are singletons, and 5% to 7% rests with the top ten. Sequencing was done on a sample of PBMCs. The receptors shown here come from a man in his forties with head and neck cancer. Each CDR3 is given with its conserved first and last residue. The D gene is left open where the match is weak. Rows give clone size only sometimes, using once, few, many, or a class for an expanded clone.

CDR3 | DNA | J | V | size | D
CASTGGGSNEKLFF | TGTGCCAGCACCGGCGGGGGATCTAATGAAAAACTGTTTTTT | TRBJ1-4 | TRBV6-5 | - | -
CASKWVWGAITEAFF | TGTGCCAGCAAGTGGGTTTGGGGAGCGATCACTGAAGCTTTCTTT | TRBJ1-1 | TRBV6-5 | few | -
CAISEGQLAPYKQYF | TGTGCCATCAGTGAGGGTCAACTGGCCCCCTACAAGCAGTACTTC | TRBJ2-7 | TRBV10-3 | - | -
CASSNTGGAPLAPLHF | TGTGCCAGCAGCAACACAGGGGGCGCCCCACTAGCACCCCTCCACTTT | TRBJ1-6 | TRBV7-2 | once | TRBD1
CASSLGLNEQFF | TGCGCCAGCAGCTTGGGGTTAAATGAGCAGTTCTTC | TRBJ2-1 | TRBV5-1 | - | -
CASMEQLYGYTF | TGTGCCAGTATGGAACAGCTCTATGGCTACACCTTC | TRBJ1-2 | TRBV19 | - | -
CAWRGERGANNEQFF | TGTGCCTGGAGGGGGGAGAGGGGGGCAAACAATGAGCAGTTCTTC | TRBJ2-1 | TRBV30 | - | -
CASSLEVGMNTEAFF | TGTGCCAGCAGCTTGGAGGTCGGGATGAACACTGAAGCTTTCTTT | TRBJ1-1 | TRBV5-5 | once | -
CASSLDWGERLAGEETQYF | TGTGCCAGCAGCTTAGATTGGGGCGAAAGACTAGCGGGAGAAGAGACCCAGTACTTC | TRBJ2-5 | TRBV11-3 | - | TRBD2
CASSSGAYEQYF | TGTGCCAGCAGTTCCGGGGCCTACGAGCAGTACTTC | TRBJ2-7 | TRBV12-3/TRBV12-4 | - | -
CGATANTGELFF | TGTGGAGCGACGGCGAACACCGGGGAGCTGTTTTTT | TRBJ2-2 | TRBV25-1 | - | -
CASSLVGANTEAFF | TGTGCCAGCAGCTTAGTTGGCGCGAACACTGAAGCTTTCTTT | TRBJ1-1 | TRBV7-2 | - | -
CASSLFWTDYGYTF | TGTGCCAGCAGTTTATTTTGGACGGACTATGGCTACACCTTC | TRBJ1-2 | TRBV28 | - | -
CASSFRDRAQPQHF | TGTGCCAGCAGTTTTCGAGACAGGGCCCAGCCCCAGCATTTT | TRBJ1-5 | TRBV28 | - | TRBD1
CASSVLTGSNEKLFF | TGTGCCAGCAGTGTCCTGACAGGGAGTAATGAAAAACTGTTTTTT | TRBJ1-4 | TRBV2 | - | TRBD1
CASSEPHPTGELFF | TGTGCCAGCAGTGAACCTCACCCGACCGGGGAGCTGTTTTTT | TRBJ2-2 | TRBV25-1 | - | -
CASSDAGQGAFF | TGTGCCAGCAGTGACGCCGGACAGGGAGCTTTCTTT | TRBJ1-1 | TRBV28 | - | TRBD1
CASSSDRGGSETQYF | TGTGCCAGCAGCTCGGACAGGGGGGGAAGTGAGACCCAGTACTTC | TRBJ2-5 | TRBV5-6 | few | TRBD1
CASRGEWTEAFF | TGTGCCAGTAGAGGGGAGTGGACTGAAGCTTTCTTT | TRBJ1-1 | TRBV19 | - | -
CASSLTPGQGGHTQYF | TGCGCCAGCAGCTTGACCCCGGGACAGGGGGGCCATACGCAGTATTTT | TRBJ2-3 | TRBV5-1 | once | TRBD1
CASSPLRGPNTEAFF | TGCGCCAGCAGCCCCCTCAGGGGCCCGAACACTGAAGCTTTCTTT | TRBJ1-1 | TRBV5-1 | - | -
CASGLVPGLAGDEQFF | TGTGCTAGTGGTTTGGTACCTGGGCTAGCGGGAGATGAGCAGTTCTTC | TRBJ2-1 | TRBV12-5 | - | TRBD2
CASSESISGTQYF | TGTGCCAGCAGTGAATCGATTTCCGGGACCCAGTACTTC | TRBJ2-5 | TRBV6-1 | - | -
CASSGREGGYNEQFF | TGTGCCAGCAGTGGGCGGGAAGGCGGGTACAATGAGCAGTTCTTC | TRBJ2-1 | TRBV2 | - | -
CASSSPGTVSYEQYF | TGTGCCAGCAGTTCTCCGGGGACAGTCTCCTACGAGCAGTACTTC | TRBJ2-7 | TRBV28 | - | TRBD1
CASSLTGRRGNSGNTIYF | TGTGCCAGCAGCTTAACGGGGCGCCGGGGAAACTCTGGAAACACCATATATTTT | TRBJ1-3 | TRBV7-3 | - | -
CAWSVRLSRPMGEYGYTF | TGTGCCTGGAGTGTACGATTATCTCGCCCGATGGGGGAATATGGCTACACCTTC | TRBJ1-2 | TRBV30 | - | -
CASSLGQTGYEQYF | TGTGCCAGCTCCCTAGGGCAAACGGGGTACGAGCAGTACTTC | TRBJ2-7 | TRBV18 | - | -
CASSPSGFYNSPLHF | TGTGCCAGCAGCCCATCGGGGTTCTATAATTCACCCCTCCACTTT | TRBJ1-6 | TRBV7-8 | - | -
CASSITRGGSNYGYTF | TGTGCCAGCAGCATTACCCGTGGAGGGAGTAACTATGGCTACACCTTC | TRBJ1-2 | TRBV7-2 | - | -
CASRGLGNTQYF | TGTGCCAGCAGAGGCCTGGGAAATACGCAGTATTTT | TRBJ2-3 | TRBV12-3/TRBV12-4 | - | -
CASSLGQSSGNTIYF | TGTGCCAGCAGCTTGGGACAGAGCTCTGGAAACACCATATATTTT | TRBJ1-3 | TRBV11-2 | - | TRBD1
CASSPASGTRWDEQFF | TGTGCCAGCAGTCCTGCTAGCGGGACGAGATGGGATGAGCAGTTCTTC | TRBJ2-1 | TRBV27 | - | TRBD2
CASSPSGGATDTQYF | TGCGCCAGCAGCCCCAGCGGGGGGGCCACAGATACGCAGTATTTT | TRBJ2-3 | TRBV5-1 | - | TRBD2
CASSVAPQGIYGYTF | TGTGCCAGCAGCGTAGCTCCGCAGGGGATCTATGGCTACACCTTC | TRBJ1-2 | TRBV9 | - | -
CASSLRGKASYEQYF | TGTGCCAGCAGTTTAAGGGGGAAGGCTTCCTACGAGCAGTACTTC | TRBJ2-7 | TRBV28 | - | -
CASSQEWGGNYYEQYF | TGCGCCAGCAGCCAAGAATGGGGGGGAAATTACTACGAGCAGTACTTC | TRBJ2-7 | TRBV4-3 | few | TRBD2
CATSRGYPTGTPRRGTEAFF | TGTGCCACCAGCAGAGGATATCCAACCGGGACACCCCGAAGGGGGACTGAAGCTTTCTTT | TRBJ1-1 | TRBV15 | once | -
CASSAGTLEALHF | TGTGCCAGCAGCGCAGGGACCCTAGAGGCCCTCCACTTT | TRBJ1-6 | TRBV2 | once | -
CASSLHGWGGHEKLFF | TGTGCCAGCAGCCTTCATGGTTGGGGGGGACATGAAAAACTGTTTTTT | TRBJ1-4 | TRBV7-2 | - | -
CASSPPDRKFEKLFF | TGTGCCAGCAGCCCACCGGACAGAAAATTCGAAAAACTGTTTTTT | TRBJ1-4 | TRBV5-4 | - | -
CASSPPNTEAFF | TGTGCCAGCAGTCCCCCGAACACTGAAGCTTTCTTT | TRBJ1-1 | TRBV28 | - | -
CASSRTGVYVLTF | TGTGCCAGCAGCCGGACAGGGGTTTACGTCCTGACTTTC | TRBJ2-6 | TRBV28 | - | TRBD1
CASSQGGGTQYF | TGCGCCAGCAGCCAAGGTGGAGGGACCCAGTACTTC | TRBJ2-5 | TRBV4-1 | once | -
CSVRTVQDGEQFF | TGCAGCGTAAGGACAGTTCAGGACGGTGAGCAGTTCTTC | TRBJ2-1 | TRBV29-1 | - | -
CASTGQSNQPQHF | TGTGCCAGCACTGGGCAGAGCAATCAGCCCCAGCATTTT | TRBJ1-5 | TRBV28 | - | -
CASSYNPGAGKGYTF | TGTGCCAGCAGTTACAACCCAGGCGCAGGGAAAGGCTACACCTTC | TRBJ1-2 | TRBV6-5 | few | -